The rows below give T cell receptor beta chains drawn from one sample of a study of cytomegalovirus exposure and HLA in healthy donors. Assay used: immunoSEQ multiplex PCR; TCRdb lists only in-frame clones, some missing. The sample lists roughly 100,000 clones, 65% to 85% occurring once. The sample consisted of PBMCs. Receptors originate from a man in his forties or fifties in good health and CMV-seropositive. The CDR3 runs from the conserved cysteine through the conserved F or W. The D gene is left open where the match is weak. The size field is filled for only some rows; it gives once, few, many or a size class.

J | D | size | V | DNA | CDR3
TRBJ2-4 | NA | NA | TRBV4-1 | TGCGCCAGCAGGTTGGCAGATAACGCCAAAAACATTCAGTACTTC | CASRLADNAKNIQYF
TRBJ2-1 | TRBD1 | NA | TRBV28 | TGTGCCAGCCCCCCCCTAGGACAGGGGGTGTCACAACAGTTCTTC | CASPPLGQGVSQQFF
TRBJ2-7 | NA | NA | TRBV30 | TGTGCCTGGGTAGCTGAGGGGGCCTACGAGCAGTACTTC | CAWVAEGAYEQYF
TRBJ2-3 | TRBD2 | once | TRBV5-1 | TGCGCCAGCAGCTGGGGGACTAGCGGGGGAGCAGATACGCAGTATTTT | CASSWGTSGGADTQYF
TRBJ2-3 | NA | once | TRBV29-1 | TGCAGCGTTGAGGGGACTTTCACAGATACGCAGTATTTT | CSVEGTFTDTQYF
TRBJ2-7 | NA | NA | TRBV5-4 | TGTGCCAGCAGCTTGGGGGAGGCCCCGGGAGCCGAGCAGTACTTC | CASSLGEAPGAEQYF
TRBJ2-1 | NA | NA | TRBV5-4 | TGTGCCAGCAGCTTCCGGGACACTCCCTACAATGAGCAGTTCTTC | CASSFRDTPYNEQFF
TRBJ1-4 | NA | NA | TRBV6-1 | TGTGCCAGCAGTGGAAAGGGGTACACTAATGAAAAACTGTTTTTT | CASSGKGYTNEKLFF
TRBJ1-6 | NA | NA | TRBV5-6 | TGTGCCAGCAGCTTGAGGCAGGGCTTTAATTCACCCCTCCACTTT | CASSLRQGFNSPLHF
TRBJ1-2 | NA | once | TRBV2 | TGTGCCAGCAGTGAATGGCAGGGGTATAACTATGGCTACACCTTC | CASSEWQGYNYGYTF
TRBJ1-3 | NA | NA | TRBV7-7 | TGTGCTTACACCCGGCAGGGTGGAGGAAACACCATATATTTT | CAYTRQGGGNTIYF
TRBJ1-2 | NA | few | TRBV6-5 | TGTGCCAGCAGTGAAGACAACGACTATGGCTACACCTTC | CASSEDNDYGYTF
TRBJ1-4 | NA | once | TRBV9 | TGTGCCAGCAGCCCAAAAGCCCCCCTACAGTTACTAAAACTGTTTTTT | CASSPKAPLQLLKLFF
TRBJ1-5 | NA | NA | TRBV7-8 | TGTGCCAGCAGCTTAGGAGGGTCTCAGCCCCAGCATTTT | CASSLGGSQPQHF
TRBJ2-7 | NA | once | TRBV4-1 | TGCGCCAGCAGCCTGAGGGCTCCCTCCTACGAGCAGTACTTC | CASSLRAPSYEQYF
TRBJ2-7 | NA | NA | TRBV6-5 | TGTGCCAGCAGGGCTGGAGGCTACGAGCAGTACTTC | CASRAGGYEQYF
TRBJ1-1 | NA | NA | TRBV7-2 | TGTGCCAGCAGCTTAGGACAGCAAAAAGGCACTGAAGCTTTCTTT | CASSLGQQKGTEAFF
TRBJ2-7 | TRBD1 | NA | TRBV19 | TGTGCCAGTAGTGCTTACCCGGGACAGCACGACGAGCAGTACTTC | CASSAYPGQHDEQYF
TRBJ1-2 | NA | NA | TRBV7-6 | TGTGCCAGCAGCTTAGGCCAAGCAGGGGCTAACTATGGCTACACCTTC | CASSLGQAGANYGYTF
TRBJ2-3 | TRBD2 | NA | TRBV30 | TGTGCCTGGGCTAATCCAGGAGCGGGAAACACAGATACGCAGTATTTT | CAWANPGAGNTDTQYF
TRBJ1-2 | NA | NA | TRBV15 | TGTGCCACCAGCAGAGAGCGGGGCTTGGGTGGCTACACCTTC | CATSRERGLGGYTF
TRBJ1-4 | NA | NA | TRBV9 | TGTGCCAGCAGCGTAGCTGGAGGGGCGACTAATGAAAAACTGTTTTTT | CASSVAGGATNEKLFF
TRBJ1-2 | NA | NA | TRBV5-4 | TGTGCCAGCAGCCCGGGGAGCGGGACACTTTCCTATGGCTACACCTTC | CASSPGSGTLSYGYTF
TRBJ1-1 | NA | NA | TRBV5-1 | TGCGCCAGCAGCTTGAGGTTGGGCGCTGAAGCTTTCTTT | CASSLRLGAEAFF
TRBJ1-2 | TRBD1 | NA | TRBV2 | TGTGCCAGCAGACCCCCGGGACAGGGGGTTTATGGCTACACCTTC | CASRPPGQGVYGYTF
TRBJ2-2 | NA | NA | TRBV5-6 | TGTGCCAGCAGCTTGTGGAGGGGGAACACCGGGGAGCTGTTTTTT | CASSLWRGNTGELFF
TRBJ1-1 | NA | NA | TRBV30 | TGTGCCTGGAGGCGGACAGTGAACACTGAAGCTTTCTTT | CAWRRTVNTEAFF
TRBJ2-7 | NA | once | TRBV11-2 | TGTGCCAGCAGCTTAGGGGGTGACTACGAGCAGTACTTC | CASSLGGDYEQYF
TRBJ1-5 | TRBD1 | NA | TRBV4-1 | TGCGCCAGCAGCCAAGATTCAAGGGCAGGGGGGACGGAGCCCCAGCATTTT | CASSQDSRAGGTEPQHF
TRBJ1-5 | NA | once | TRBV6-5 | TGTGCCAGCAGCCCGGACAGACTTAGCAATCAGCCCCAGCATTTT | CASSPDRLSNQPQHF
TRBJ2-3 | NA | NA | TRBV11-2 | TGTGCCAGCAGCTTCTTTTCGGGTACTAGCACAGATACGCAGTATTTT | CASSFFSGTSTDTQYF
TRBJ1-2 | TRBD1 | NA | TRBV9 | TGTGCCAGCAGCGACCTAGGGACAGGCAACTATGGCTACACCTTC | CASSDLGTGNYGYTF
TRBJ2-1 | NA | NA | TRBV6-1 | TGTGCCAGCATGAGGGTCTTTAATGAGCAGTTCTTC | CASMRVFNEQFF
TRBJ2-5 | TRBD2 | NA | TRBV5-4 | TGTGCCAGCAGCTTGGATTCCCTAGCGGGGGGTTCGGGGACCCAGTACTTC | CASSLDSLAGGSGTQYF
TRBJ1-4 | TRBD1 | NA | TRBV6-5 | TGTGCCAGCAGTTACTCCCTCGGGACAGCTAATGAAAAACTGTTTTTT | CASSYSLGTANEKLFF
TRBJ2-3 | NA | NA | TRBV28 | TGTGCCAGCAGTTTTTCCAGGGCAGCTCCCGGGGATACGCAGTATTTT | CASSFSRAAPGDTQYF
TRBJ1-2 | NA | NA | TRBV5-1 | TGCGCCAGCAGCTTGGACCCACAGGGATTACAGAACTATGGCTACACCTTC | CASSLDPQGLQNYGYTF
TRBJ1-4 | NA | NA | TRBV11-2 | TGTGCCAGCAGCTTAGGGCAGGGTAGAGGAAAACTGTTTTTT | CASSLGQGRGKLFF
TRBJ2-7 | NA | NA | TRBV2 | TGTGCCAGCAGTGTCAGTGGCGGCCGAGTGGGCTACGAGCAGTACTTC | CASSVSGGRVGYEQYF
TRBJ2-7 | NA | NA | TRBV4-2 | TGTGCCAGCAGCCAATCGGGAGAGCAGTACTTC | CASSQSGEQYF
TRBJ2-1 | TRBD1 | NA | TRBV7-9 | TGTGCCAGCCAAGGACAGGCCAATGACAATGAGCAGTTCTTC | CASQGQANDNEQFF
TRBJ2-7 | TRBD1 | NA | TRBV18 | TGTGCCAGCTCAGAAGGGACAGTAATCTACGAGCAGTACTTC | CASSEGTVIYEQYF
TRBJ2-3 | TRBD2 | NA | TRBV4-1 | TGCGCCAGCAGCCAAGGACTAGCGGGATTAATAGGCACAGATACGCAGTATTTT | CASSQGLAGLIGTDTQYF
TRBJ2-3 | TRBD1 | NA | TRBV4-1 | TGCGCCAGCAGCCAATTTTCGACAGGGGGCCGCACAGATACGCAGTATTTT | CASSQFSTGGRTDTQYF